The entry that follows covers one T cell receptor (beta chain) sequence. These data belong to a study of blood T cell repertoires in COVID-19. This CDR3 contains 15 residues. V shed 3 bases and J 4 bases; nucleotides not matched to a gene: 5. Germline V gene lookup returns CDR1 LNHDA and CDR2 SQIVND (reference sequence). The assay was immunoSEQ multiplex PCR, and TCRdb's table has in-frame clones only and misses some. Here the sample spans fewer than 200,000 clones, 82% being singletons. This clonotype was sampled from a woman aged 60-75 years with COVID-19, enrolled during active disease. The J gene is TRBJ1-5, the V gene TRBV19, with 8 nucleotides matching TRBD1. The sample was peripheral blood. CDR3 amino acids: CASSITRTGNQPQHF. In DNA form, the CDR3 reads TGTGCCAGTAGTATCACCCGGACAGGGAATCAGCCCCAGCATTTT.